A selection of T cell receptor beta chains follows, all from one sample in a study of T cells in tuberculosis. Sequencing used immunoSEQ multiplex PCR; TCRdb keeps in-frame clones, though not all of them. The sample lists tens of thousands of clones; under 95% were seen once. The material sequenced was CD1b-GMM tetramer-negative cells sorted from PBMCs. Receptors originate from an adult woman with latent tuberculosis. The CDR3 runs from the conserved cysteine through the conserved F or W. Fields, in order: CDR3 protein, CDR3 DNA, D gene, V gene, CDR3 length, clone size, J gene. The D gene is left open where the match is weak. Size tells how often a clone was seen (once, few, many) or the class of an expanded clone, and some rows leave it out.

CASSYGAGNQPQHF TGTGCCAGCAGTTACGGGGCTGGCAATCAGCCCCAGCATTTT . TRBV6-5 14 . TRBJ1-5
CASSYPRGESNQPQHF TGTGCCAGCAGTTACCCCAGGGGGGAGAGCAATCAGCCCCAGCATTTT TRBD1 TRBV6-6 16 . TRBJ1-5
CASSVGAAGPRTDTQYF TGTGCCAGCAGCGTAGGGGCAGCGGGGCCGCGCACAGATACGCAGTATTTT TRBD2 TRBV9 17 once TRBJ2-3
CASSIKRSTEAFF TGCGCCAGCAGCATCAAGAGGAGCACTGAAGCTTTCTTT . TRBV5-1 13 once TRBJ1-1
CASSLTGKPEAFF TGTGCCAGCAGTTTAACGGGTAAACCTGAAGCTTTCTTT . TRBV28 13 . TRBJ1-1
CASSLSDDGGTGELFF TGTGCCAGCAGCTTAAGCGATGACGGCGGGACCGGGGAGCTGTTTTTT . TRBV7-9 16 . TRBJ2-2
CASSDGRAGAAYNEQFF TGTGCCAGCAGCGACGGCCGGGCGGGGGCCGCCTACAATGAGCAGTTCTTC . TRBV5-4 17 . TRBJ2-1
CASSEARRGREGYTF TGTGCCAGCAGTGAAGCGCGAAGGGGGCGCGAAGGCTACACCTTC TRBD1 TRBV2 15 once TRBJ1-2
CASSSGDRETEAFF TGCGCCAGCAGCTCCGGGGACAGGGAAACTGAAGCTTTCTTT TRBD1 TRBV5-1 14 . TRBJ1-1
CASSAPTGYNEQFF TGTGCCAGCAGCGCTCCGACAGGCTACAATGAGCAGTTCTTC . TRBV9 14 . TRBJ2-1
CASSLGGSNYGYTF TGCGCCAGCAGCTTGGGAGGTTCTAACTATGGCTACACCTTC . TRBV5-1 14 . TRBJ1-2
CASSPQWQGGYGYTF TGTGCCAGCAGCCCCCAGTGGCAGGGAGGATATGGCTACACCTTC . TRBV7-2 15 . TRBJ1-2
CASSLSFYSGNTIYF TGTGCCAGCAGCCTAAGCTTCTACTCTGGAAACACCATATATTTT . TRBV7-2 15 . TRBJ1-3
CASSPGTGEHGYTF TGCGCCAGCAGCCCCGGGACAGGGGAACATGGCTACACCTTC TRBD1 TRBV5-1 14 . TRBJ1-2
CASSQEGLGQRAGNTIYF TGCGCCAGCAGCCAAGAAGGATTGGGGCAACGTGCTGGAAACACCATATATTTT . TRBV4-1 18 . TRBJ1-3
CASSITGSGYYEQYF TGTGCCAGTAGTATAACGGGGAGTGGTTACTACGAGCAGTACTTC . TRBV19 15 . TRBJ2-7
CASSLGVPPYNEQFF TGTGCCTCCTCGTTAGGGGTCCCTCCCTACAATGAGCAGTTCTTC . TRBV30 15 . TRBJ2-1
CASSSRTGPGNTIYF TGTGCCAGCAGTTCCAGGACAGGGCCTGGAAACACCATATATTTT TRBD1 TRBV6-5 15 . TRBJ1-3
CASSEAHSGGLQETQYF TGTGCCAGCAGTGAAGCGCATAGCGGGGGCCTCCAAGAGACCCAGTACTTC TRBD2 TRBV6-1 17 . TRBJ2-5
CASSFRSGGIHNEQFF TGTGCCAGCAGCTTTCGCAGCGGGGGGATCCACAATGAGCAGTTCTTC TRBD2 TRBV7-2 16 . TRBJ2-1
CASAVAGGPDTQYF TGCGCCAGCGCCGTAGCGGGGGGGCCAGATACGCAGTATTTT TRBD2 TRBV5-1 14 . TRBJ2-3
CASSLSTAPNQPQHF TGTGCCAGCAGCTTATCGACAGCCCCCAATCAGCCCCAGCATTTT . TRBV5-6 15 . TRBJ1-5
CASRGLAGGPYEQYF TGTGCCAGCCGGGGACTAGCGGGGGGGCCCTACGAGCAGTACTTC TRBD2 TRBV19 15 . TRBJ2-7
CASSGEGRGNGSPLHF TGTGCCAGCAGCGGCGAGGGGCGCGGGAATGGGTCACCCCTCCACTTT . TRBV19 16 . TRBJ1-6
CASSPPGGLGFYGYTF TGTGCCAGCAGCCCTCCCGGGGGGTTGGGATTCTATGGCTACACCTTC . TRBV28 16 . TRBJ1-2
CASSLAWGVHGETQYF TGCGCCAGCAGCTTGGCTTGGGGCGTACACGGGGAGACCCAGTACTTC . TRBV5-1 16 . TRBJ2-5
CASSLTGGLTDTQYF TGTGCCAGCAGCTTGACAGGGGGTCTCACAGATACGCAGTATTTT TRBD1 TRBV7-3 15 . TRBJ2-3
CASSPHRGMYTEAFF TGTGCCAGCAGCCCACACAGGGGGATGTACACTGAAGCTTTCTTT TRBD1 TRBV9 15 few TRBJ1-1
CASSPGSWDTPYNEQFF TGTGCCAGCTCACCAGGGTCCTGGGACACCCCGTACAATGAGCAGTTCTTC . TRBV18 17 . TRBJ2-1
CASSQESSGGQIKGDEQFF TGCGCCAGCAGCCAAGAAAGTAGCGGGGGCCAAATAAAGGGGGATGAGCAGTTCTTC TRBD2 TRBV4-1 19 once TRBJ2-1
CASRGAPSGNTIYF TGTGCCAGCAGGGGGGCGCCCTCTGGAAACACCATATATTTT . TRBV6-5 14 . TRBJ1-3
CASSVGSVNSPLHF TGTGCCAGCAGCGTAGGGTCAGTTAATTCACCCCTCCACTTT . TRBV9 14 . TRBJ1-6
CASSLRGSGELFF TGTGCCAGCAGCTTAAGGGGGTCCGGGGAGCTGTTTTTT . TRBV7-8 13 . TRBJ2-2
CASSPDPRQGNYGYTF TGTGCCAGCAGCCCCGACCCGAGACAGGGGAACTATGGCTACACCTTC TRBD1 TRBV7-6 16 . TRBJ1-2
CASSESTDRVLTDTQYF TGCGCCAGCAGTGAGTCGACGGACAGGGTCCTCACAGATACGCAGTATTTT TRBD1 TRBV10-2 17 . TRBJ2-3
CASSSEQGVDTQYF TGTGCCAGCAGCTCCGAACAGGGGGTGGATACGCAGTATTTT TRBD1 TRBV7-9 14 few TRBJ2-3
CASSLWFRAEAFF TGTGCCAGCAGTTTATGGTTCAGGGCCGAAGCTTTCTTT . TRBV28 13 . TRBJ1-1
CASSPSGGSHNEQFF TGTGCCAGCTCACCGTCCGGGGGGTCCCACAATGAGCAGTTCTTC TRBD2 TRBV18 15 . TRBJ2-1
CASREGGGNEQFF TGCGCCAGTCGCGAGGGGGGGGGCAATGAGCAGTTCTTC . TRBV10-2 13 once TRBJ2-1
CASSELIQGFRETQYF TGTGCCAGCAGTGAATTAATACAGGGGTTTCGGGAGACCCAGTACTTC TRBD1 TRBV25-1 16 . TRBJ2-5
CASSFGGPSSYEQYF TGTGCCAGCAGCTTCGGGGGGCCGTCATCCTACGAGCAGTACTTC . TRBV7-8 15 . TRBJ2-7
CASSYDGGGWETQYF TGTGCCAGCAGTTACGACGGGGGGGGTTGGGAGACCCAGTACTTC TRBD2 TRBV6-6 15 . TRBJ2-5
CASSYGGVNTEAFF TGTGCCAGCAGTTACGGGGGGGTGAACACTGAAGCTTTCTTT . TRBV6-6 14 . TRBJ1-1
CASSKDGGLYNEQFF TGCGCCAGCAGCAAGGACGGGGGACTTTACAATGAGCAGTTCTTC . TRBV5-1 15 . TRBJ2-1
CASSSKETQYF TGTGCCAGCAGTTCTAAAGAGACCCAGTACTTC . TRBV7-2 11 . TRBJ2-5
CASSPRGQVLNYGYTF TGTGCCAGCAGTCCCAGAGGACAGGTCCTAAACTATGGCTACACCTTC TRBD1 TRBV27 16 once TRBJ1-2
CASISGGDGYTF TGTGCCAGCATATCAGGAGGGGATGGCTACACCTTC . TRBV28 12 . TRBJ1-2
CASSYKQGIPGNTIYF TGTGCCAGCAGTTACAAACAGGGGATTCCCGGAAACACCATATATTTT TRBD1 TRBV6-5 16 . TRBJ1-3
CASSLAGTGGRKTQYF TGCGCCAGCAGCTTGGCGGGGACAGGGGGCAGGAAGACCCAGTACTTC TRBD1 TRBV5-1 16 . TRBJ2-5
CAIATSGGTDTQYF TGTGCCATCGCGACTAGCGGGGGCACAGATACGCAGTATTTT TRBD2 TRBV10-3 14 . TRBJ2-3
CASSSRAEFSGNTIYF TGTGCCAGCAGCTCCAGGGCCGAGTTCTCTGGAAACACCATATATTTT . TRBV13 16 . TRBJ1-3
CASRSLSAGLFF TGTGCCAGCAGATCTCTTTCAGCGGGTCTGTTCTTC . TRBV28 12 . TRBJ2-1
CASSQADYGGETQYF TGTGCCAGCAGCCAAGCTGATTACGGGGGAGAGACCCAGTACTTC . TRBV4-1 15 few TRBJ2-5
CASADRGYEQYF TGTGCTAGTGCCGATCGGGGTTACGAGCAGTACTTC . TRBV12-5 12 . TRBJ2-7
CASSNGGTSTDTQYF TGCGCCAGCTCAAACGGGGGGACTAGCACAGATACGCAGTATTTT TRBD2 TRBV5-1 15 . TRBJ2-3
CASSIRGNNNEQFF TGTGCCAGTAGTATAAGGGGCAATAACAATGAGCAGTTCTTC . TRBV19 14 . TRBJ2-1
CASSLAPTGGGNEQFF TGCGCCAGCAGCTTGGCCCCGACAGGGGGCGGGAATGAGCAGTTCTTC TRBD1 TRBV5-1 16 . TRBJ2-1
CASSPQGQGVNTEAFF TGTGCCAGCTCACCACAGGGACAGGGGGTGAACACTGAAGCTTTCTTT TRBD1 TRBV18 16 . TRBJ1-1
CASSVSRDNRLLGNQPQHF TGTGCCAGCAGTGTATCCCGGGACAACCGACTTTTGGGCAATCAGCCCCAGCATTTT . TRBV6-1 19 . TRBJ1-5